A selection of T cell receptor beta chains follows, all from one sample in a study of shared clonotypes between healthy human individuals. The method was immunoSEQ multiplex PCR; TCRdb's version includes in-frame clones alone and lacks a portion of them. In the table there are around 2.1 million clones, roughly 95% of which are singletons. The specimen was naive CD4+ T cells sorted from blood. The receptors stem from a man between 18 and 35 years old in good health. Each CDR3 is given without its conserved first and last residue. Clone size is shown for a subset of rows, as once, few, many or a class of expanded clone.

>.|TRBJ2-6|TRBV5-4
ASSLGQGKAGANVLT
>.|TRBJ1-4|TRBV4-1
ASSQIKTQGNEKLF
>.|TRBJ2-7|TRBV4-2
ASSTSGGLGEQY
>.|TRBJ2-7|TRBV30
AWSPSLRFAYEQY
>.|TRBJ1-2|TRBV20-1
SASPNYGYT
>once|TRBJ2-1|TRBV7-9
ASSFYTGTYNEQF
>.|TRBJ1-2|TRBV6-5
ASSSPGQGVSGYT
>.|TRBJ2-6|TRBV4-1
ASSQDRLAGANVLT
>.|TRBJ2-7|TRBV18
ASSPGVLYEQY
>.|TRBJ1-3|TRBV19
ASSRSGIGNTIY
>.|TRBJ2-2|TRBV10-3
AISVDRGRGELF
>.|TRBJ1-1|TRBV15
ATSRVGAVLTEAF
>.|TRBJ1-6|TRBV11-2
ASSYSSNNSPLH
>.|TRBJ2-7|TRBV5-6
ASSKADRATYEQY
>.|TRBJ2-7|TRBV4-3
ASSGPGGRSSYEQY
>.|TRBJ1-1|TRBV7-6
ASSLDPNRNTEAF
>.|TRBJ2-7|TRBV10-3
AITREGPYEQY
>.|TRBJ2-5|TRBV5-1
ASSLDLGFGRPQETQY